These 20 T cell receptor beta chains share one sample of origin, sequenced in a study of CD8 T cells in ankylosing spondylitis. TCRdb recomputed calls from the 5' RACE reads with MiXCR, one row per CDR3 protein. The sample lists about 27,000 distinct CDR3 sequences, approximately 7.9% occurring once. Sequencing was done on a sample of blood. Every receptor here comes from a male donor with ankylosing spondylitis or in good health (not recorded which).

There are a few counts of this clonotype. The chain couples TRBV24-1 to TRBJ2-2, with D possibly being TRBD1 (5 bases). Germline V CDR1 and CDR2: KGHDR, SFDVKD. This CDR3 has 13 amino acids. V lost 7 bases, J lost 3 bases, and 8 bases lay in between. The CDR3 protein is CATSDRYTGELFF. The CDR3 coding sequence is TGTGCCACCAGCGACAGATACACCGGGGAGCTGTTTTTT.

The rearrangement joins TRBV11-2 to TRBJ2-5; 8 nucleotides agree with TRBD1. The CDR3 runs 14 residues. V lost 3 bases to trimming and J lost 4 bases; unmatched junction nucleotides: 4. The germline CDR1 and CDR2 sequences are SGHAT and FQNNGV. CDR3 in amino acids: CASSFRTGRETQYF. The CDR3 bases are TGTGCCAGCAGCTTCCGGACAGGGAGAGAGACCCAGTACTTC.

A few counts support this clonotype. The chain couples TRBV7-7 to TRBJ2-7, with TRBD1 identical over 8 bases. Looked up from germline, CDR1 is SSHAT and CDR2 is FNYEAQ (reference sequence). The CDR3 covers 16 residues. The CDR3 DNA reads TGTGCTAGCAGCCCTGGTTCCAGGGGGCTCATCTACGAGCAGTACGTC. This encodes CASSPGSRGLIYEQYV.

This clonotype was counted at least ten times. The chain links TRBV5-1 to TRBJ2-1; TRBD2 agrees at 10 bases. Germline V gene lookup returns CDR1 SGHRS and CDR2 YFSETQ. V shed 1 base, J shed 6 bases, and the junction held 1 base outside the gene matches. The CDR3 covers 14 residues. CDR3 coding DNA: TGCGCCAGCAGCTTGCCTAGCGGGAGCAATGAGCAGTTCTTC. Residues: CASSLPSGSNEQFF.

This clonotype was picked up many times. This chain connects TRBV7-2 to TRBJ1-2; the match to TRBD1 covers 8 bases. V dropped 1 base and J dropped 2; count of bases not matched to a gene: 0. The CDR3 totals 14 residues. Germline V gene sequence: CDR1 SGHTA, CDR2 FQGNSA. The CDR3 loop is CASSLGQGNYGYTF. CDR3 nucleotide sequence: TGTGCCAGCAGCTTAGGACAGGGGAACTATGGCTACACCTTC.

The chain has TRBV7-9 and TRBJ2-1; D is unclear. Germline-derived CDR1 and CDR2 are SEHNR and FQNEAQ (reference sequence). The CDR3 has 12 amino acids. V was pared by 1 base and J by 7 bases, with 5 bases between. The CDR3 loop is CASSLVRNEQFF. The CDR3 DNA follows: TGTGCCAGCAGCTTAGTTAGAAATGAGCAGTTCTTC.

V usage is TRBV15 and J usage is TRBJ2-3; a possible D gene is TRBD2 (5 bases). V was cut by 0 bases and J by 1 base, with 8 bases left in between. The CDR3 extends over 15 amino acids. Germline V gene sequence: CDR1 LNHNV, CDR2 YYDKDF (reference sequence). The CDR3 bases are TGTGCCACCAGCAGAGATTTGGGAGGCACAGATACGCAGTATTTT. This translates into CATSRDLGGTDTQYF.

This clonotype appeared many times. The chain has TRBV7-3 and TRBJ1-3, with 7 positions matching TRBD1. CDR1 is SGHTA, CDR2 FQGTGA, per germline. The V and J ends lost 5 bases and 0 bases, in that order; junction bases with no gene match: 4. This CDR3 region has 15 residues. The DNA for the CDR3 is TGTGCCAGCAGCGCCGGGACAGCCTCTGGAAACACCATATATTTT. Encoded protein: CASSAGTASGNTIYF.

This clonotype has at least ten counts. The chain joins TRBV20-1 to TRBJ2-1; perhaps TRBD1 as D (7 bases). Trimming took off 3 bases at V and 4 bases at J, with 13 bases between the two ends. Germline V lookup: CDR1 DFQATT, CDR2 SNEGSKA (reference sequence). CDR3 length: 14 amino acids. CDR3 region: CSASARGDYNEQFF. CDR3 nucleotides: TGCAGTGCTAGCGCCAGGGGGGATTACAATGAGCAGTTCTTC.

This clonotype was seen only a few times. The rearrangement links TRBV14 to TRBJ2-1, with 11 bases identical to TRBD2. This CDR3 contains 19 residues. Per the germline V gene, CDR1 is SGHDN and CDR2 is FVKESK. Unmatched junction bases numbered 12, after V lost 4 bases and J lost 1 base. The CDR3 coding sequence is TGTGCCAGCAGCCCTATTACTAGCGGGAGAATAGGTTCCTACAATGAGCAGTTCTTC. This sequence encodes CASSPITSGRIGSYNEQFF.

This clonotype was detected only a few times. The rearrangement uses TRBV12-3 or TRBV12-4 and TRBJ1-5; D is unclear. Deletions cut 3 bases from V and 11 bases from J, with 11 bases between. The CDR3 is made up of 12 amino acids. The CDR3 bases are TGTGCCAGCAGTTTCTTTGGCGGGGCCCAGCATTTT. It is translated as CASSFFGGAQHF.

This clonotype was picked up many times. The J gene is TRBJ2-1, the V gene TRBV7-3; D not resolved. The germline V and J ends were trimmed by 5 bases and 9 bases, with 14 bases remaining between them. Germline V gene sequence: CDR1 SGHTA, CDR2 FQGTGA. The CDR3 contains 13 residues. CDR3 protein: CASSVARLGEQFF. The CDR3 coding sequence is TGTGCCAGCAGCGTCGCACGCCTCGGTGAGCAGTTCTTC.

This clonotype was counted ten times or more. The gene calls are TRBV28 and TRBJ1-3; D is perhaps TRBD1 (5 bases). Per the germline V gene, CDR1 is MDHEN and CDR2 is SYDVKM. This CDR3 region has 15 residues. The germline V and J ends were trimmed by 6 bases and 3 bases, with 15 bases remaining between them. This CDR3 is CASSLQGTYGNTIYF. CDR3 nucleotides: TGTGCCAGCAGCCTCCAGGGCACTTATGGAAACACCATATATTTT.

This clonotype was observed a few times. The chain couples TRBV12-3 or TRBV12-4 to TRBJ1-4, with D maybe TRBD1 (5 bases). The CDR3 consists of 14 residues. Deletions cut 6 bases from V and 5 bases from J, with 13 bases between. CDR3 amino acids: CASRSGSPNEKLFF. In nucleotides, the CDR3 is TGTGCCAGCAGATCAGGGAGCCCCAATGAAAAACTGTTTTTT.

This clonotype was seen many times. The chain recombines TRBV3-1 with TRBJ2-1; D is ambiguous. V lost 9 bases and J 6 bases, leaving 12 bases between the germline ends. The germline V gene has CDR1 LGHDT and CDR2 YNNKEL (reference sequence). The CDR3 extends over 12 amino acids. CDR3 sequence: CASTTTRNEQFF. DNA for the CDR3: TGTGCCAGTACGACGACCCGCAATGAGCAGTTCTTC.

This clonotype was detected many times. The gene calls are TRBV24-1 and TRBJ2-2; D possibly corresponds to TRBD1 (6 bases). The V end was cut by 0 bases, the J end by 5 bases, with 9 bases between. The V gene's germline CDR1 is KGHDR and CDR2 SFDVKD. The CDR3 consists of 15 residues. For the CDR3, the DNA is TGTGCCACCAGTGATTTGACAGGGAATACCGGGGAGCTGTTTTTT. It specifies CATSDLTGNTGELFF.

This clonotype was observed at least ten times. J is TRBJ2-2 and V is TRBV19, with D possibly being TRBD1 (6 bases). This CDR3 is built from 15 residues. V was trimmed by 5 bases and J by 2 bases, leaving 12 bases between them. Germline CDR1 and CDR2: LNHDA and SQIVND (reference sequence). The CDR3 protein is CASSPTGYNTGELFF. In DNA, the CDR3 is TGTGCCAGTAGTCCAACAGGGTACAACACCGGGGAGCTGTTTTTT.

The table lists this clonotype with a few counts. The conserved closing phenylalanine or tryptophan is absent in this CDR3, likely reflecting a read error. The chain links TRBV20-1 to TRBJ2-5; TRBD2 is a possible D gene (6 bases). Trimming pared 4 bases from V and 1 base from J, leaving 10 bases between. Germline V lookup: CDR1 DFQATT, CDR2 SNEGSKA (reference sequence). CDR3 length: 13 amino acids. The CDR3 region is CSAKRLVQETQYI. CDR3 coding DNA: TGCAGTGCTAAAAGACTAGTCCAAGAGACCCAGTACATC.

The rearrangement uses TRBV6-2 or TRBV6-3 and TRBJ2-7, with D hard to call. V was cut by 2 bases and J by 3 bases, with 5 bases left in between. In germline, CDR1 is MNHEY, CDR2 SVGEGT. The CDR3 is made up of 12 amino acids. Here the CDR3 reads CASSYPHYEQYF. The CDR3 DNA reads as TGTGCCAGCAGTTACCCCCACTACGAGCAGTACTTC.

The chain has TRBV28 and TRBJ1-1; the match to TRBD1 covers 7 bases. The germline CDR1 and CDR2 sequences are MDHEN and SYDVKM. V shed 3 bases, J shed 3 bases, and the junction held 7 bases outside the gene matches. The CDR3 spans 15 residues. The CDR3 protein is CASSFRQGAYTEAFF. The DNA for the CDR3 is TGTGCCAGCAGTTTCAGACAGGGTGCGTACACTGAAGCTTTCTTT.